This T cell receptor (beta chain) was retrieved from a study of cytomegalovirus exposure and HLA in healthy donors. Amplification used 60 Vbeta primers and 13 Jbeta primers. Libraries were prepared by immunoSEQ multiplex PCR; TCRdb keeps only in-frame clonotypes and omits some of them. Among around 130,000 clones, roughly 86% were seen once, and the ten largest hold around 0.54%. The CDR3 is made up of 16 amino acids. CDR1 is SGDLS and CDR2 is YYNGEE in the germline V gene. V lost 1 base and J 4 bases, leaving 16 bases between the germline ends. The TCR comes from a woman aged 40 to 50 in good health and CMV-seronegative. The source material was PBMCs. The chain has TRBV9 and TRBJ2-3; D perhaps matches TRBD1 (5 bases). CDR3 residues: CASSVKGQGGADTQYF. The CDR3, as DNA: TGTGCCAGCAGCGTAAAAGGACAAGGCGGCGCAGATACGCAGTATTTT.